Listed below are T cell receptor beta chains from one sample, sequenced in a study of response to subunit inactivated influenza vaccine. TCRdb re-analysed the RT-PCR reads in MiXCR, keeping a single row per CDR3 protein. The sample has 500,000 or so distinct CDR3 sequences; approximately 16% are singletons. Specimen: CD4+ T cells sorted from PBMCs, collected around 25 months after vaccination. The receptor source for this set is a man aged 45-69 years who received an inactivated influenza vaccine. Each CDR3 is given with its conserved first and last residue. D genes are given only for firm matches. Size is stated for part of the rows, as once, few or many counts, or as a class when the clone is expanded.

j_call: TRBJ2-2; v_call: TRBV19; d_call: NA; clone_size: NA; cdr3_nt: TGTGCCAGTAGATTGGATTGGGGCACCGGGGAGCTGTTTTTT; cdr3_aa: CASRLDWGTGELFF
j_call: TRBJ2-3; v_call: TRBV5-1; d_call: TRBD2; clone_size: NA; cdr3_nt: TGCGCCAGCAGGACTAGCGGGACTCTCACAGATACGCAGTATTTT; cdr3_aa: CASRTSGTLTDTQYF
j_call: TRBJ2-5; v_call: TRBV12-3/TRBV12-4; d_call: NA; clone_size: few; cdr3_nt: TGTGCCAGCAGCCCCCCCGGGACATTACAAGAGACCCAGTACTTC; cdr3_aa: CASSPPGTLQETQYF
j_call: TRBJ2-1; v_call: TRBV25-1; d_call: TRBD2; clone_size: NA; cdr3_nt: TGTGCCAGTGCTTCTAGCGGGGGGGTCAATGAGCAGTTCTTC; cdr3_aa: CASASSGGVNEQFF
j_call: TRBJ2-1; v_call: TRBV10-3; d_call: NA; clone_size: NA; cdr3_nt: TGTGCCATCAGTGAGATGTGGGGGGTTTCTTCCTACAATGAGCAGTTCTTC; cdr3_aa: CAISEMWGVSSYNEQFF
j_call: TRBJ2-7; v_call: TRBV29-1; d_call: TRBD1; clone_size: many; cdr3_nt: TGCAGCGTTCAGGACAGGGGCGCCGAGCAGTACTTC; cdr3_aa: CSVQDRGAEQYF
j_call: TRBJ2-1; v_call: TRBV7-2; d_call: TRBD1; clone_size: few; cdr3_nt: TGTGCCAGCAGCTTACGGACAGGGAAAGGTAACGAGCAGTTCTTC; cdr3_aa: CASSLRTGKGNEQFF
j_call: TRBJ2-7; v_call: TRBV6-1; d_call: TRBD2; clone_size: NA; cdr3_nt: TGTGCCAGCAAGGCGGGAGCCAACTACGAGCAGTACTTC; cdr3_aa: CASKAGANYEQYF
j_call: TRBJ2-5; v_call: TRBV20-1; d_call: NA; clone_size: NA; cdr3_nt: TGCAGTGCTAGAGATCTAGGGGGGCGAGTTCAAGAGACCCAGTACTTC; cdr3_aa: CSARDLGGRVQETQYF
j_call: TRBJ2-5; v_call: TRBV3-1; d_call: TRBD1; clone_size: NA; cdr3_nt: TGTGCCAGCAGCCTGGGACAGGCCGATGGAGAGACCCAGTACTTC; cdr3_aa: CASSLGQADGETQYF
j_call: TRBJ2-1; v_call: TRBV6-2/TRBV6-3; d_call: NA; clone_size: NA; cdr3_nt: TGTGCCAGCAGTTATGGCGGAGGGCCTTACAATGAGCAGTTCTTC; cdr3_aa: CASSYGGGPYNEQFF
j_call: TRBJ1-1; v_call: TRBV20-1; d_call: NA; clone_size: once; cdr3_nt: TGCAGTGCTAGATCCACGGACGCGAACACTGAAGCTTTCTTT; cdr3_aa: CSARSTDANTEAFF
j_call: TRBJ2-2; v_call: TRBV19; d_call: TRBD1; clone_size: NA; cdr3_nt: TGTGCCAGTACCCGAGGACAGGGATTACCCGGGGAGCTGTTTTTT; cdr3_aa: CASTRGQGLPGELFF
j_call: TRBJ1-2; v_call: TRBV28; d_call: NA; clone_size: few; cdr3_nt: TGTGCCGAGGGGGGAAACTATGGCTACACCTTC; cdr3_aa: CAEGGNYGYTF
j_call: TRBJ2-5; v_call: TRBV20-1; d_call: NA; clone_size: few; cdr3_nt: TGCAGTGCTAAGTATCAGGCGTTGAAAGAGACCCAGTACTTC; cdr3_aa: CSAKYQALKETQYF
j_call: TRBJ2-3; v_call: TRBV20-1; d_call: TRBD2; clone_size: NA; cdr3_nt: TGCAGTGCTAGAAGTAACCCCTGGACTAGCGAAGATACGCAGTATTTT; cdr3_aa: CSARSNPWTSEDTQYF
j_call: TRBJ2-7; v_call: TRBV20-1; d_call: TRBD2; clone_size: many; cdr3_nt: TGCAGTGCTAGAAATAGCGGGAGTAGGTACGAGCAGTACTTC; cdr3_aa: CSARNSGSRYEQYF
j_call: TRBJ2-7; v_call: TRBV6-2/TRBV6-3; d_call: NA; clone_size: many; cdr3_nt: TGTGCCAGCATAAGAGGTGGCACCTCCTACGAGCAGTACTTC; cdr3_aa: CASIRGGTSYEQYF
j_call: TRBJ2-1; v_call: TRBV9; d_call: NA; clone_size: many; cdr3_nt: TGTGCCAGCAGCGTAGGTTTGGGGGAGAGCTCCTACAATGAGCAGTTCTTC; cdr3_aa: CASSVGLGESSYNEQFF
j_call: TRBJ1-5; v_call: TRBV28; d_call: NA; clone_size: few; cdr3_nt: TGTGCCAGCAGTTCTGGGCCTACGTCTCAGCCCCAGCATTTT; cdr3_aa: CASSSGPTSQPQHF
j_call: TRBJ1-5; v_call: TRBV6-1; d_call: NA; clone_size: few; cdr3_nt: TGTGCCAGCAGGCGAGAGCAGCCCCAGCATTTT; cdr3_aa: CASRREQPQHF
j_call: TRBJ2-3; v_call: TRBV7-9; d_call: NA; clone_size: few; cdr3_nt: TGTGCCAGCAGCTTTGGTACGCAGTATTTT; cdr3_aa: CASSFGTQYF
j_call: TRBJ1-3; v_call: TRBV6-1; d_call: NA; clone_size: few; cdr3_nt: TGTGCCAGCAGCCCCGGATGGAGCTCTGGAAACACCATATATTTT; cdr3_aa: CASSPGWSSGNTIYF
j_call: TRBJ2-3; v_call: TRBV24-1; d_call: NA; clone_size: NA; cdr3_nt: TGTGCCACCAGTGACTCCGACAGGGTCGGGACTACAGATACGCAGTATTTT; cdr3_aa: CATSDSDRVGTTDTQYF
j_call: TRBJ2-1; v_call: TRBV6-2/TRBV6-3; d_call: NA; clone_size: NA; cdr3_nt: TGTGCCAGCAGTTACGATCTACGGGGGAGCTCCTACAATGAGCAGTTCTTC; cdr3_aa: CASSYDLRGSSYNEQFF
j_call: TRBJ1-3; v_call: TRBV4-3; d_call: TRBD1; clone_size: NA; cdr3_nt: TGCGCCAGCAGCCAAGCCCCACCGGGACAGAGCTCTGGAAACACCATATATTTT; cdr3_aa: CASSQAPPGQSSGNTIYF
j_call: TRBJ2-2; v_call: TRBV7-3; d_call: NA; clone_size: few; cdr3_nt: TGTGCCAGCAGCCCCTTCTTAGGAGCGAACACCGGGGAGCTGTTTTTT; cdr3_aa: CASSPFLGANTGELFF
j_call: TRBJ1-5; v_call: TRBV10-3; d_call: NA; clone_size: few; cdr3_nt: TGTGCCATCAGTGAGTCCGGCAGCCACAATCAGCCCCAGCATTTT; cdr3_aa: CAISESGSHNQPQHF